Listed below are T cell receptor beta chains from one sample, sequenced in a study of low-dose radiotherapy and immunotherapy resistance in tumors. Each CDR3 protein gets one entry after TCRdb re-called the reads with MiXCR. Of tens of thousands of distinct CDR3 sequences in the sample, roughly 29% were seen once. Sequenced here: PBMCs, sampled before treatment. These receptors were collected from a male donor with rectosigmoid adenocarcinoma. CDR3s include the opening cysteine and the closing phenylalanine or tryptophan. A D gene is named only where the DNA matches it firmly. Expanded clones get a size class; other rows say once, few or many, or leave the size out.

>TRBV7-9|TRBJ2-3|.|many
CASSPKRPDTQYF
TGTGCCAGCAGCCCCAAGAGACCTGATACGCAGTATTTT
>TRBV12-3/TRBV12-4|TRBJ1-5|.|.
CASSSGGSNQPQHF
TGTGCCAGCAGTTCCGGGGGTAGCAATCAGCCCCAGCATTTT
>TRBV19|TRBJ1-1|.|many
CASSIGPRGAYTEAFF
TGTGCCAGTAGTATTGGGCCCCGGGGGGCGTACACTGAAGCTTTCTTT
>TRBV4-3|TRBJ2-1|TRBD1|many
CASSQVTGGNEQFF
TGCGCCAGCAGCCAAGTTACAGGGGGAAATGAGCAGTTCTTC
>TRBV28|TRBJ1-1|.|many
CASPSGEGKNTEAFF
TGTGCCAGCCCCTCGGGGGAGGGGAAGAACACTGAAGCTTTCTTT
>TRBV10-2|TRBJ2-7|.|many
CASLRQVSFYEQYF
TGCGCCAGCCTTAGACAGGTCAGCTTCTACGAGCAGTACTTC
>TRBV28|TRBJ2-7|.|many
CASSLGQTYEQYF
TGTGCCAGCAGTTTAGGACAGACCTACGAGCAGTACTTC
>TRBV6-6|TRBJ1-2|.|many
CAGSAGDYGYTF
TGTGCCGGGTCCGCAGGGGACTATGGCTACACCTTC
>TRBV28|TRBJ2-7|TRBD2|.
CASSFRILGGNYEQYF
TGTGCCAGCAGTTTCAGGATATTGGGGGGGAACTACGAGCAGTACTTC
>TRBV11-2|TRBJ1-4|.|.
CASSFGSSEGLFF
TGTGCCAGCAGCTTTGGCAGCAGCGAAGGGCTGTTTTTT
>TRBV29-1|TRBJ2-7|.|many
CSVAQGEQYF
TGCAGCGTTGCCCAGGGGGAGCAGTACTTC
>TRBV30|TRBJ2-1|.|many
CAWGVGVGESEQFF
TGTGCCTGGGGGGTAGGCGTTGGCGAGAGTGAGCAGTTCTTC
>TRBV5-1|TRBJ2-1|TRBD2|.
CASSLDTSANGQFF
TGCGCCAGCAGCTTGGATACTAGCGCGAACGGGCAGTTCTTC
>TRBV5-1|TRBJ2-7|.|many
CASSLWDSSYEQYF
TGCGCCAGCAGCCTATGGGACTCCAGCTACGAGCAGTACTTC
>TRBV28|TRBJ2-5|.|.
CASTHTTPTRQETQYF
TGTGCCAGCACCCATACTACACCGACCCGCCAAGAGACCCAGTACTTC
>TRBV29-1|TRBJ2-7|.|many
CSLRTNYEQYF
TGCAGCCTCAGGACTAACTACGAGCAGTACTTC
>TRBV23-1|TRBJ2-7|.|.
CASSQCLERTCEQYF
TGCGCCAGCAGTCAATGTCTCGAGAGAACCTGCGAGCAGTACTTC
>TRBV12-3/TRBV12-4|TRBJ2-4|TRBD2|many
CASSQILNMGGNIQYF
TGTGCCAGCAGTCAAATTCTTAATATGGGGGGGAACATTCAGTACTTC
>TRBV6-2/TRBV6-3|TRBJ2-1|.|many
CASSSILVASSGNNEQFF
TGTGCCAGCAGTTCTATCCTCGTAGCCTCGTCGGGGAACAATGAGCAGTTCTTC
>TRBV12-3/TRBV12-4|TRBJ2-2|.|many
CASSLWGAGAGELFF
TGTGCCAGCAGTTTATGGGGGGCTGGTGCCGGGGAGCTGTTTTTT
>TRBV2|TRBJ2-4|.|many
CASSDTRVGNIQYF
TGTGCCAGCAGCGACACTAGAGTCGGAAACATTCAGTACTTC
>TRBV7-2|TRBJ2-3|.|few
CASSLVVGADTQYF
TGTGCCAGCAGCTTAGTCGTGGGGGCAGATACGCAGTATTTT
>TRBV20-1|TRBJ1-6|TRBD1|many
CSARRQGHYNSPLHF
TGCAGTGCTAGACGACAGGGGCACTATAATTCACCCCTCCACTTT
>TRBV20-1|TRBJ1-5|.|.
CSAERATGNQPQHF
TGCAGTGCAGAGCGGGCAACGGGCAATCAGCCCCAGCATTTT
>TRBV3-1|TRBJ2-5|.|many
CASSPQGRGETQYF
TGTGCCAGCAGCCCTCAGGGAAGGGGAGAGACCCAGTACTTC
>TRBV18|TRBJ2-3|TRBD2|.
CASSYQTSVTDTQYF
TGTGCCAGCTCATACCAGACTAGCGTCACAGATACGCAGTATTTT
>TRBV10-3|TRBJ1-1|.|many
CAITGRLNTEAFF
TGTGCCATCACAGGAAGGCTGAACACTGAAGCTTTCTTT
>TRBV6-5|TRBJ1-5|.|.
CASSSEGVRQPQHF
TGTGCCAGCAGTTCGGAGGGGGTTAGGCAGCCCCAGCATTTT
>TRBV15|TRBJ1-1|TRBD1|medium-sized
CATSQDREATEAFF
TGTGCCACCAGCCAAGACAGGGAGGCCACTGAAGCTTTCTTT
>TRBV20-1|TRBJ1-5|TRBD1|.
CSARVGQGREPQHF
TGCAGTGCTAGAGTGGGACAGGGGAGGGAGCCCCAGCATTTT
>TRBV19|TRBJ2-2|TRBD2|.
CASLRAGGQGNTGELFF
TGTGCCAGTCTGAGAGCGGGGGGGCAGGGAAACACCGGGGAGCTGTTTTTT
>TRBV24-1|TRBJ2-3|.|many
CATSDFPGPDYDISTDTQYF
TGTGCCACCAGTGATTTCCCAGGACCTGATTATGATATCAGCACAGATACGCAGTATTTT
>TRBV6-2/TRBV6-3|TRBJ2-2|.|.
CASSSLAGVGTGELFFFFF
.
>TRBV7-9|TRBJ2-3|.|many
CASSWDSTDTQYF
TGTGCCAGCAGTTGGGACAGCACAGATACGCAGTATTTT
>TRBV29-1|TRBJ2-7|.|many
CSVGSDYEQYF
TGCAGCGTTGGTTCGGACTACGAGCAGTACTTC
>TRBV5-1|TRBJ1-1|.|many
CASSSGGESAFF
TGCGCCAGCAGCTCCGGAGGGGAATCAGCTTTCTTT
>TRBV5-5|TRBJ1-2|.|.
CASSLTGLGPFNYGYTF
TGTGCCAGCAGCTTGACCGGCCTCGGGCCGTTTAACTATGGCTACACCTTC
>TRBV4-1|TRBJ2-2|TRBD1|many
CASSQIGQGNTGELFF
TGCGCCAGCAGCCAAATAGGACAGGGGAACACCGGGGAGCTGTTTTTT
>TRBV20-1|TRBJ1-2|.|many
CSAGVEGPGYTF
TGCAGTGCTGGGGTTGAAGGGCCCGGCTACACCTTC
>TRBV4-3|TRBJ1-5|.|few
CASSHQSGSNQPQHF
TGCGCCAGCAGCCACCAGTCGGGAAGCAATCAGCCCCAGCATTTT
>TRBV7-6|TRBJ2-5|.|.
CASRPPTGQETQYF
TGTGCCAGCAGGCCTCCTACAGGGCAGGAGACCCAGTACTTC
>TRBV19|TRBJ1-2|.|many
CASNTDSSYGYTF
TGTGCCAGTAATACGGACAGTTCTTATGGCTACACCTTC
>TRBV6-5|TRBJ2-1|TRBD2|.
CASRTSGRSNEQFF
TGTGCCAGCAGGACTAGCGGGAGGAGCAATGAGCAGTTCTTC
>TRBV28|TRBJ2-3|.|many
CASSFPPGDTQYF
TGTGCCAGCAGTTTCCCCCCGGGGGATACGCAGTATTTT
>TRBV19|TRBJ1-1|.|many
CASGRTENTEAFF
TGTGCCAGTGGACGGACGGAGAACACTGAAGCTTTCTTT
>TRBV6-2/TRBV6-3|TRBJ1-1|.|many
CASRPPHPGTGDTEAFF
TGTGCCAGCAGACCCCCTCACCCCGGGACCGGCGACACTGAAGCTTTCTTT
>TRBV7-3|TRBJ2-2|TRBD1|.
CASSLYGLDRVNTGELFF
TGTGCCAGCAGCTTATATGGGCTGGACAGGGTAAACACCGGGGAGCTGTTTTTT
>TRBV28|TRBJ2-7|.|many
CASSLMSYEQYF
TGTGCCAGCAGTTTAATGTCCTACGAGCAGTACTTC
>TRBV20-1|TRBJ2-3|.|many
CSTGYSDTQYF
TGCAGTACAGGGTATTCTGATACGCAGTATTTT
>TRBV7-9|TRBJ2-1|.|many
CASSPGDNEQFF
TGTGCCAGCAGTCCTGGGGACAATGAGCAGTTCTTC
>TRBV4-1|TRBJ2-5|.|.
CASSQGGETQYF
TGCGCCAGCAGCCAAGGAGGGGAGACCCAGTACTTC
>TRBV18|TRBJ2-7|.|few
CASSPDVQSYEQYF
TGTGCCAGCTCACCAGACGTACAGTCCTACGAGCAGTACTTC
>TRBV10-3|TRBJ2-2|.|once
CASLGGATNTGELFF
TGTGCCTCCCTTGGCGGGGCAACGAACACCGGGGAGCTGTTTTTT
>TRBV7-2|TRBJ2-2|.|few
CASSFPTRAPGELFF
TGTGCCAGCAGCTTCCCGACTAGGGCCCCCGGGGAGCTGTTTTTT
>TRBV6-2/TRBV6-3|TRBJ1-2|.|many
CASSYNSIYGYTF
TGTGCCAGCAGTTACAACAGTATCTATGGCTACACCTTC